This T cell receptor beta chain was sequenced for a study of OX40 agonist ivuxolimab in advanced cancers. For the study at large: Ivuxolimab is an agonistic anti-OX40 (CD134) antibody, and patients were treated with it. Six ivuxolimab dose levels, 0.01 to 10 mg/kg, were given intravenously every 2 weeks.

Assay: immunoSEQ multiplex PCR; the TCRdb copy retains only in-frame clones and omits some. The sample carries about 82,000 clones, approximately 86% recorded once. CDR1 and CDR2 from the germline V gene are SNHLY and FYNNEI. V was cut by 6 bases and J by 7 bases, with 16 bases left in between. The CDR3 is 15 amino acids. In its sample, this clone was seen once. The chain carries TRBV2 and TRBJ1-6, with D possibly TRBD1 on 6 matching bases. The origin of this receptor is an adult with an advanced solid tumor such as melanoma, head and neck, liver or kidney cancer. The sequences come from CD4+ or CD8+ T cells sorted from blood, collected in a trial of the OX40 agonist ivuxolimab. The DNA for the CDR3 is TGTGCCAGCAGGGCGGACAGAAGGGAAAATTCACCCCTCCACTTT. The encoded protein is CASRADRRENSPLHF.